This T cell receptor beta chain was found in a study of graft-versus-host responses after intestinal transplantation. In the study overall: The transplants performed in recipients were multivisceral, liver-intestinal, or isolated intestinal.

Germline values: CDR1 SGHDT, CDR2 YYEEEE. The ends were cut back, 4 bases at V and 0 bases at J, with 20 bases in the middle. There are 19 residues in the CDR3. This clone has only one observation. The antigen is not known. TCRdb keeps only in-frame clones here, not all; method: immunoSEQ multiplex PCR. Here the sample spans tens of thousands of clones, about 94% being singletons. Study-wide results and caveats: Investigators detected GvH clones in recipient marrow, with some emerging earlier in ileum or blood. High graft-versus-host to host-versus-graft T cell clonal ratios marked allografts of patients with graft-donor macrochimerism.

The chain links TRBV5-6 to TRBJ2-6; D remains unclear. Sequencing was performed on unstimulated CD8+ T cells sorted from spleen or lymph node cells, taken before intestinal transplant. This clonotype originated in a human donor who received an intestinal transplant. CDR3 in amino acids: CASSGSPGDSTSGANVLTF. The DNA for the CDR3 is TGTGCCAGCAGCGGTAGTCCTGGGGATTCAACCTCTGGGGCCAACGTCCTGACTTTC.